The 9 T cell receptor beta chains listed next were all sequenced from one sample in a study of blood T cell repertoires in COVID-19. Repertoires were generated with immunoSEQ multiplex PCR, while TCRdb's copy carries only in-frame clones and drops some. The sample contains more than 350,000 clones, 70% to 90% of which appear only once. Sequences were obtained from peripheral blood. These receptors were taken from a woman in her thirties with COVID-19, enrolled during active disease.

V and J are TRBV5-1 and TRBJ2-7, with TRBD1 matching 9 bases. V lost 5 bases, J lost 4 bases, and 13 bases stayed unmatched. The CDR3 spans 16 residues. Looked up from germline, CDR1 is SGHRS and CDR2 is YFSETQ. DNA for the CDR3: TGCGCCAGCAGTTCAGGCCGGGACAGGGTTATTTACGAGCAGTACTTC. Translated, it gives CASSSGRDRVIYEQYF.

The chain has TRBV19 and TRBJ2-1, with a possible D match to TRBD2 (5 bases). Trimming left V 2 bases short and J 3 bases short, with 14 bases between. This CDR3 is built from 16 residues. The germline CDR1 and CDR2 sequences are LNHDA and SQIVND (reference sequence). The CDR3 region is CASSIYGLGIYNEQFF. CDR3 DNA sequence: TGTGCCAGTAGTATATATGGACTGGGAATCTACAATGAGCAGTTCTTC.

The chain is built from TRBV6-2 or TRBV6-3 and TRBJ1-1; D call uncertain. The CDR3 runs 13 residues. Trimming cost V 6 bases and J 0 bases, with 8 bases left between them. CDR1 and CDR2 (germline): MNHEY, SVGEGT. CDR3 nucleotides: TGTGCCAGCAGCCGCGAGATGAACACTGAAGCTTTCTTT. Translated: CASSREMNTEAFF.

The chain is built from TRBV18 and TRBJ1-1, with 8 bases fitting TRBD1. This CDR3 has 14 amino acids. Germline CDR1 and CDR2: KGHSH and LQKENI. V lost 3 bases to trimming and J lost 6 bases; unmatched junction nucleotides: 6. CDR3 bases: TGTGCCAGCTCACCGCAGGGGGCGCGCGCTGAAGCTTTCTTT. Protein product: CASSPQGARAEAFF.

The chain uses TRBV27 and TRBJ1-1, with a weak D call TRBD1 (5 bases). The CDR3 contains 15 residues. V was pared by 0 bases and J by 10 bases, with 18 bases between. CDR1 is MNHEY, CDR2 SMNVEV, per germline (reference sequence). CDR3 loop: CASSLSRGMGGRAFF. The CDR3 nucleotides are TGTGCCAGCAGTTTATCGCGGGGTATGGGGGGAAGAGCTTTCTTT.

This chain uses TRBV9 with TRBJ2-1; 15 nucleotides agree with TRBD2. Trimming removed 0 bases from V and 8 bases from J; junction bases left unmatched: 6. The CDR3 spans 17 residues. CDR1 and CDR2 from the germline V gene are SGDLS and YYNGEE. CDR3 amino acids: CASSVGYGLAGGYEQFF. CDR3 nucleotide sequence: TGTGCCAGCAGCGTAGGATACGGACTAGCGGGAGGGTATGAGCAGTTCTTC.

The rearrangement joins TRBV18 to TRBJ1-4; D is ambiguous. The ends were cut back, 3 bases at V and 5 bases at J, with 10 bases in the middle. There are 14 residues in the CDR3. CDR1 and CDR2 (germline): KGHSH, LQKENI. The CDR3 reads CASSPADFNEKLFF. The CDR3 coding sequence is TGTGCCAGCTCACCGGCAGACTTCAATGAAAAACTGTTTTTT.

This rearrangement joins TRBV29-1 to TRBJ2-2, with D tentatively TRBD1 (6 bases). CDR3 length: 15 amino acids. From germline, CDR1 is SQVTM and CDR2 ANQGSEA. The germline V and J ends were trimmed by 2 bases and 1 base, with 11 bases remaining between them. The CDR3 reads CSVEQGWQNTGELFF. CDR3 nucleotides: TGCAGCGTTGAACAGGGGTGGCAGAACACCGGGGAGCTGTTTTTT.

The gene calls are TRBV5-1 and TRBJ2-1, with TRBD1 matching over 7 bases. The germline CDR1 and CDR2 sequences are SGHRS and YFSETQ. The CDR3 covers 14 residues. With 4 bases clipped from V and 3 bases from J, the junction kept 4 bases outside the gene matches. The CDR3 spells CASSETGFYNEQFF. In nucleotides, the CDR3 is TGCGCCAGCAGCGAGACAGGGTTCTACAATGAGCAGTTCTTC.